This record covers a single T cell receptor (beta chain). Its specificity is unknown. V lost 5 bases to trimming and J lost 7 bases, with 12 bases between them. CDR3 length: 12 residues. The germline CDR1 and CDR2 sequences are SGHKS and YYEKEE (reference sequence). TCRdb used MiXCR to reprocess the 5' RACE reads, holding one entry per CDR3 protein. The table has 250,000 to 350,000 distinct CDR3 sequences, approximately 8.5% seen once. The data were obtained in a study of identical twins. Study observations and caveats: Without tracking the same donors, conclusions rested on cross-sectional statistical analysis. Beta clonotypes that were abundant in cord blood contained fewer insertions, a pattern absent from memory repertoires. Out-of-frame TCR alpha sharing observed in monozygotic twins exceeded model estimates.

These data also featured in a second study, about yellow fever vaccine responses in identical twins.

Source material: memory (CD45RO+) T cells sorted from blood. The gene calls are TRBV5-5 and TRBJ1-2, with a possible D match to TRBD1 (5 bases). The receptor's source is a woman younger than 35 in good health. The CDR3 spells CASSSWDFGYTF. The CDR3 DNA reads TGTGCCAGCAGTTCTTGGGACTTTGGCTACACCTTC.